A single sample is the source of the 19 T cell receptor beta chains below, sequenced in a study of T cell changes during pregnancy in multiple sclerosis. The assay was immunoSEQ multiplex PCR, and TCRdb's table has in-frame clones only and misses some. The table shows approximately 40,000 clones, with 75% to 95% occurring only once. Sequencing was performed on CD4+ T cells from peripheral blood mononuclear cells, taken before pregnancy. These receptors were collected from a female donor with multiple sclerosis, enrolled in a pregnancy study.

The chain employs TRBV9 and TRBJ2-1; tentative D call: TRBD2 (6 bases). CDR3 length: 20 amino acids. The germline V gene encodes CDR1 SGDLS and CDR2 YYNGEE. Trimming took 4 bases from V and 0 from J, leaving 26 bases between them. CDR3 sequence reads: CASSPRGGRERRSSYNEQFF. CDR3 bases: TGTGCCAGCAGCCCCAGAGGAGGCCGGGAGCGGAGAAGCTCCTACAATGAGCAGTTCTTC.

In nucleotides, the CDR3 is TGTGCCAGCAGCTCCCCGGGGGTCACAGATACGCAGTATTTT. Its protein is CASSSPGVTDTQYF. This rearrangement joins TRBV5-4 to TRBJ2-3, with D possibly TRBD2 on 6 matching bases. CDR3 length equals 14 residues. With 3 bases removed from V and 2 bases from J, the gap between germline ends came to 10 bases. CDR1 and CDR2 from the germline V gene are SGHNT and YYREEE (reference sequence).

This clone was found once. The chain has TRBV14 and TRBJ1-1; tentative D call: TRBD1 (5 bases). Trimming pared 2 bases from V and 0 bases from J, leaving 7 bases between. Germline lookup yields CDR1 SGHDN and CDR2 FVKESK. This CDR3 has 14 residues. The DNA of the CDR3 is TGTGCCAGCAGCCAACAAGGGGTGAACACTGAAGCTTTCTTT. Its protein product is CASSQQGVNTEAFF.

The V call is TRBV6-1, the J call TRBJ1-4; tentatively, D is TRBD1 (6 bases). Germline values: CDR1 MNHNS, CDR2 SASEGT. The CDR3 totals 14 residues. Trimming took off 7 bases at V and 0 bases at J, with 9 bases between the two ends. The CDR3 loop reads CASTGQPTNEKLFF. The CDR3 bases are TGTGCCAGCACCGGACAGCCAACTAATGAAAAACTGTTTTTT.

The J gene is TRBJ1-1, the V gene TRBV6-5, with D unclear. Germline V gives CDR1 MNHEY, CDR2 SVGAGI. This CDR3 is built from 13 residues. Trimming stripped 6 bases from V and 4 bases from J, with 12 bases between. CDR3 loop: CASRRPGGTEAFF. As DNA, the CDR3 is TGTGCCAGCAGGAGGCCTGGAGGCACTGAAGCTTTCTTT.

The rearrangement joins TRBV2 to TRBJ1-1; D perhaps matches TRBD1 (5 bases). Trimming cost V 5 bases and J 4 bases, with 11 bases left between them. Germline CDR1 is SNHLY and CDR2 is FYNNEI. This CDR3 comprises 13 residues. The CDR3 here is CASSRQGSTEAFF. The CDR3 region has the DNA TGTGCCAGCAGTCGGCAGGGTTCCACTGAAGCTTTCTTT.

This rearrangement joins TRBV2 to TRBJ2-3; TRBD1 matches 9 bases. The CDR3 is 15 residues long. In germline, CDR1 is SNHLY, CDR2 FYNNEI. Trimming cost V 5 bases and J 1 base; bases outside gene matches: 4. As DNA, the CDR3 is TGTGCCAGCAGTCGTAGGACAGGGGGCACAGATACGCAGTATTTT. Encoded protein: CASSRRTGGTDTQYF.

The chain employs TRBV19 and TRBJ2-7; 8 nucleotides line up with TRBD1. The germline CDR1 and CDR2 sequences are LNHDA and SQIVND (reference sequence). Unmatched junction bases numbered 8, after V lost 4 bases and J lost 3 bases. CDR3 length: 15 residues. CDR3 bases: TGTGCCAGTAGTACCCAAGGGGGGACAGGCTACGAGCAGTACTTC. Translation gives CASSTQGGTGYEQYF.

The gene calls are TRBV28 and TRBJ1-5; the match to TRBD1 covers 10 bases. Germline values: CDR1 MDHEN, CDR2 SYDVKM. V trimming: 6 bases; J trimming: 5 bases; junction bases outside the gene matches: 7. The CDR3 is 15 residues long. This CDR3 reads CASSPTGGVDQPQHF. CDR3 in DNA: TGTGCCAGCAGCCCGACAGGGGGCGTCGATCAGCCCCAGCATTTT.

V is TRBV5-1 and J is TRBJ2-7, with TRBD2 identical over 14 bases. The length of the CDR3 is 16 residues. Trimming took 0 bases from V and 6 from J; bases not matched to a gene: 5. CDR1 and CDR2 (germline): SGHRS, YFSETQ. The CDR3 reads CASSLAGLAGGFEQYF. DNA of the CDR3: TGCGCCAGCAGCTTGGCCGGACTAGCGGGAGGCTTCGAGCAGTACTTC.

The chain carries TRBV5-4 and TRBJ2-3, with D perhaps matching TRBD2 (6 bases). V shed 0 bases and J shed 2 bases, with 16 bases lying between them. The length of the CDR3 is 17 residues. The germline CDR1 and CDR2 sequences are SGHNT and YYREEE (reference sequence). The CDR3 nucleotides read TGTGCCAGCAGCTTGGGACTAGTGAGCGATCTCACAGATACGCAGTATTTT. Protein product: CASSLGLVSDLTDTQYF.

CDR3 in amino acids: CASSEARERGYTF. In nucleotides, the CDR3 is TGTGCCAGCAGTGAAGCCAGGGAAAGGGGCTACACCTTC. J is TRBJ1-2 and V is TRBV6-1, with D tentatively TRBD1 (5 bases). Deletions cut 0 bases from V and 8 bases from J, with 10 bases between. There are 13 residues in the CDR3. Germline CDR1 and CDR2: MNHNS and SASEGT.

This CDR3 reads CASSFLGTSGAYEQYF. As DNA, the CDR3 is TGCGCCAGCAGCTTTCTGGGGACTAGCGGGGCCTACGAGCAGTACTTC. The chain links TRBV5-1 to TRBJ2-7, with 13 bases matching TRBD2. The CDR3 is 16 amino acids. The ends lost 2 bases at V and 2 bases at J; junction bases unmatched: 4. Germline-derived CDR1 and CDR2 are SGHRS and YFSETQ. The variable domain in full, with the rest retrieved from reference TRBV5-1 and TRBJ2-7, is KAGVTQTPRYLIKTRGQQVTLSCSPISGHRSVSWYQQTPGQGLQFLFEYFSETQRNKGNFPGRFSGRQFSNSRSEMNVSTLELGDSALYLCASSFLGTSGAYEQYFGPGTRLTVT.

The V and J genes are TRBV11-2 and TRBJ2-7; 11 bases are a match to TRBD2. The germline CDR1 and CDR2 sequences are SGHAT and FQNNGV. This CDR3 has 17 amino acids. V gave up 2 bases and J gave up 0 bases; unmatched junction bases: 6. The CDR3 here is CASSLLAGGSRSYEQYF. CDR3 nucleotides: TGTGCCAGCAGCTTACTAGCGGGGGGCTCTCGCTCCTACGAGCAGTACTTC.

The chain combines TRBV9 with TRBJ2-7; 7 bases agree with TRBD1. V lost 4 bases, J lost 6 bases, and 10 bases stayed unmatched. Per germline, CDR1 SGDLS and CDR2 YYNGEE. The CDR3 loop spans 14 amino acids. The CDR3 DNA reads as TGTGCCAGCAGCCCAAGACAGGGTTTGAGCGAGCAGTACTTC. Protein sequence: CASSPRQGLSEQYF.

The chain joins TRBV21-1 to TRBJ2-7; TRBD1 reflects the table's D call only, with no check against the DNA. TRBV21-1 is a listed pseudogene. The CDR3 runs 14 residues. In DNA, the CDR3 is TGTGCCAGCAGCAAAACAGGGGGCAAGGACGAGCAGTACTTC. Translation gives CASSKTGGKDEQYF.

This chain uses TRBV30 with TRBJ2-7; 8 nucleotides align to TRBD2. CDR3 length equals 13 residues. Germline V gene lookup returns CDR1 GTSNPN and CDR2 SVGIG (reference sequence). The trim removed 6 bases at V and 5 bases at J, leaving 9 bases unmatched. The chain's CDR3 is CACSSGTRNEQYF. CDR3 nucleotide sequence: TGTGCCTGCTCCTCGGGGACTAGGAACGAGCAGTACTTC.

In its sample, this clone was seen once. CDR3 sequence: CASSGPQAGGYNEQFF. The CDR3 nucleotides read TGTGCCAGCAGTGGACCCCAAGCGGGGGGATACAATGAGCAGTTCTTC. The chain combines TRBV2 with TRBJ2-1, with 9 bases lining up with TRBD2. Looked up from germline, CDR1 is SNHLY and CDR2 is FYNNEI. The CDR3 contains 16 residues. Unmatched junction bases numbered 8, after V lost 4 bases and J lost 4 bases.

V usage is TRBV2 and J usage is TRBJ2-2; D possibly corresponds to TRBD1 (5 bases). Trimming removed 2 bases at V and 1 base at J, with 14 bases between. The CDR3 has 17 residues. Germline V CDR1 and CDR2: SNHLY, FYNNEI. The CDR3 loop is CASSERGSGENTGELFF. DNA of the CDR3: TGTGCCAGCAGTGAAAGGGGAAGTGGGGAGAACACCGGGGAGCTGTTTTTT.